The clone carrying this T cell receptor (beta chain) was recorded once. This sample is drawn from a study of cytomegalovirus exposure and HLA in healthy donors. Unmatched junction bases numbered 9, after V lost 0 bases and J lost 0 bases. The germline V gene encodes CDR1 SGHVS and CDR2 FQNEAQ. The CDR3 runs to 19 residues. 13 Jbeta primers and 60 Vbeta primers were used for the PCR. The repertoire was sequenced with immunoSEQ multiplex PCR; TCRdb's copy has only in-frame clones and lacks some. The sample has 180,000 or so clones; 80% to 90% are singletons. The V and J genes are TRBV7-8 and TRBJ1-4, with 8 bases that match TRBD1. This TCR was sampled from a man aged 18-30 years in good health and CMV-seropositive. Input material: PBMCs. Written as DNA, the CDR3 is TGTGCCAGCAGCTTAGCCCGGACAGGGAGAATGGCAACTAATGAAAAACTGTTTTTT. This codes for CASSLARTGRMATNEKLFF.